This T cell receptor (beta chain) was retrieved from a study of blood T cells in healthy people across ages. Next came a second PCR, run for about 6 to 12 cycles, which used a sample-barcoded 5' primer along with a J-beta primer mix. With 12 random nucleotides, a template-switch adaptor tagged each individual cDNA molecule. TCRdb re-derived calls from the 5' RACE reads in MiXCR, one entry per CDR3 protein. Of around 1,500,000 distinct CDR3 sequences listed, 42% are singletons. Study observations and caveats: Any changes in expanded clonotypes were possibly confounded, as donor CMV status remained unknown. Unsorted PBMC input precluded a conclusive naive versus antigen-experienced comparison.

Peripheral blood from each donor was collected in a volume of approximately 10 milliliters. Of note for this clonotype: Its antigen is not known.

Trimming removed 5 bases from V and 5 bases from J, with 18 bases in between. Germline CDR1 is SQVTM and CDR2 is ANQGSEA. This CDR3 region has 15 residues. This sequence was found in a woman under 30 in good health. Sequencing used blood. The chain has TRBV29-1 and TRBJ1-4, with D hard to call. As DNA, the CDR3 is TGCAGCGTTCTGGGAGAACTGGGCGGAAATGAAAAACTGTTTTTT. It codes for CSVLGELGGNEKLFF.